These T cell receptor beta chains were read from a single sample in a study of T cell repertoires in cytomegalovirus infection. TCRdb redid the calling of the reads with MiXCR, one entry per CDR3 protein. This table holds fewer than 550,000 distinct CDR3 sequences, approximately 10% found once. The sequencing sample was made of PBMCs. These receptors originate from a human donor in good health (CMV status not recorded). Some clones in this sample may be carry-over from other donors' samples. CDR3s include the opening cysteine and the closing phenylalanine or tryptophan. A D gene is named only where the DNA matches it firmly. Not all rows give a size; the values are once, few, many and, for expanded clones, a class.

DNA	CDR3	V	J	length	size	D
TGTGCCAGCAGCGTACTAGCGGGGCTACACAATGAGCAGTTCTTC	CASSVLAGLHNEQFF	TRBV9	TRBJ2-1	15	.	TRBD2
TGTGCCAGCAAGGTCCGGGGAAACTACGAGCAGTACTTC	CASKVRGNYEQYF	TRBV27	TRBJ2-7	13	.	.
TGTGCCAGCAGCCCTGACAGCTATGCAACTAATGAAAAACTGTTTTTT	CASSPDSYATNEKLFF	TRBV14	TRBJ1-4	16	.	.
TGTGCCAGCAGAGACTCGAGCTCCTATAATTCACCCCTCCACTTT	CASRDSSSYNSPLHF	TRBV6-6	TRBJ1-6	15	many	.
TGTGCCAGCAGCCAACAGGGGATCCACATTCAGTACTTC	CASSQQGIHIQYF	TRBV3-1	TRBJ2-4	13	few	.
TGTGCCAGCAGCTTGTCTGGTTGGACAGGGATCCACGAGCAGTACTTC	CASSLSGWTGIHEQYF	TRBV5-4	TRBJ2-7	16	many	TRBD1
TGTGCCAGCAGTGAAGTAATCGTACAGGGGGCGGAAAAACTGTTTTTT	CASSEVIVQGAEKLFF	TRBV2	TRBJ1-4	16	.	TRBD1
TGTGCCAGTAGTATAGTTCGCGGGGTCTACAATGAGCAGTTCTTC	CASSIVRGVYNEQFF	TRBV19	TRBJ2-1	15	few	.
TGTGCCAGCCGGGGGCGGGAGACCGGGGAGCTGTTTTTT	CASRGRETGELFF	TRBV6-1	TRBJ2-2	13	few	.
TGTGCCAGTAGTCTTAATCGCGGGACGTATGAGCAGTTCTTC	CASSLNRGTYEQFF	TRBV19	TRBJ2-1	14	.	.
TGTGCCAGCAGCTTACAGAACACTGAAGCTTTCTTT	CASSLQNTEAFF	TRBV7-2	TRBJ1-1	12	many	.
TGTGCCAGCAGCTTAGACGGGGCCTACTATGGCTACACCTTC	CASSLDGAYYGYTF	TRBV11-2	TRBJ1-2	14	.	.
TGTGCCAGCAGCCCTCGACAGGGAGGATACACTGAAGCTTTCTTT	CASSPRQGGYTEAFF	TRBV7-8	TRBJ1-1	15	many	TRBD1
TGTGCCAGCAGTCGACGGGACAAATGGGATGAGCAGTTCTTC	CASSRRDKWDEQFF	TRBV6-5	TRBJ2-1	14	few	.
TGTGCCAGCAGTCCTAATACCGGGACTAGCGGCTACGAGCAGTACTTC	CASSPNTGTSGYEQYF	TRBV7-9	TRBJ2-7	16	.	TRBD2
TGTGCCAGCAGCGGCGGGGCTCAAGAGACCCAGTACTTC	CASSGGAQETQYF	TRBV7-3	TRBJ2-5	13	many	.
TGTGCCAGCAGCTCCTCCGGGACAGGGTTACAGCCCCAGCATTTT	CASSSSGTGLQPQHF	TRBV7-3	TRBJ1-5	15	many	TRBD1
TGTGCCATCAAAACAGGGGGGAGTGGTATGGATGAGCAGTTCTTC	CAIKTGGSGMDEQFF	TRBV10-3	TRBJ2-1	15	.	TRBD1
TGTGCCAGCAGTTTACGAGAGAGACGGGGCAATCAGCCCCAGCATTTT	CASSLRERRGNQPQHF	TRBV28	TRBJ1-5	16	many	.
TGTGCCAGCAGCTTAGATTTTGGGGTGACTGAAGCTTTCTTT	CASSLDFGVTEAFF	TRBV11-2	TRBJ1-1	14	many	.
TGTGCCAGCTCACCATCCTGGGATGGGAACACTGAAGCTTTCTTT	CASSPSWDGNTEAFF	TRBV18	TRBJ1-1	15	.	.
TGTGCCAGCAGCTTAGTCAGGGGAGTTTACAATGAGCAGTTCTTC	CASSLVRGVYNEQFF	TRBV7-8	TRBJ2-1	15	many	.
TGTGCCATCAGTGTTAAGCGGGGGACCTCTCCCTACAATGAGCAGTTCTTC	CAISVKRGTSPYNEQFF	TRBV10-3	TRBJ2-1	17	.	TRBD2
TGCAGTGCTACGTACCGAATGGGACTAACTGGAGAAGAGCAGTTCTTC	CSATYRMGLTGEEQFF	TRBV20-1	TRBJ2-1	16	.	TRBD2
TGTGCCAGCAGTTTGGTCCCGGCAGGGAACTCCTACGAGCAGTACTTC	CASSLVPAGNSYEQYF	TRBV27	TRBJ2-7	16	few	.
TGTGCCAGCAGTTTCCTTCCTTGGACAGGGGCCTACGAGCAGTACTTC	CASSFLPWTGAYEQYF	TRBV28	TRBJ2-7	16	.	TRBD1
TGTGCCAGCAGACCGATAACTAGCGGAGGACACACCGGGGAGCTGTTTTTT	CASRPITSGGHTGELFF	TRBV11-2	TRBJ2-2	17	many	TRBD2
TGTGCCAGTACCCTCCGCCCCGCAGCTAGCAATCAGCCCCAGCATTTT	CASTLRPAASNQPQHF	TRBV19	TRBJ1-5	16	few	.
TGTGCCAGCAGCCAAGAAGGAAACTATGGCTACACCTTC	CASSQEGNYGYTF	TRBV4-2	TRBJ1-2	13	many	.
TGTGCCAGCAGCTTAGAGGGCAGGGTGAATTCACCCCTCCACTTT	CASSLEGRVNSPLHF	TRBV7-2	TRBJ1-6	15	many	.
TGCAGCGTTGGGACCATAAACACTGAAGCTTTCTTT	CSVGTINTEAFF	TRBV29-1	TRBJ1-1	12	.	.
TGCAGCGTTGGACAGGGGTTGACTAATGAAAAACTGTTTTTT	CSVGQGLTNEKLFF	TRBV29-1	TRBJ1-4	14	.	TRBD1